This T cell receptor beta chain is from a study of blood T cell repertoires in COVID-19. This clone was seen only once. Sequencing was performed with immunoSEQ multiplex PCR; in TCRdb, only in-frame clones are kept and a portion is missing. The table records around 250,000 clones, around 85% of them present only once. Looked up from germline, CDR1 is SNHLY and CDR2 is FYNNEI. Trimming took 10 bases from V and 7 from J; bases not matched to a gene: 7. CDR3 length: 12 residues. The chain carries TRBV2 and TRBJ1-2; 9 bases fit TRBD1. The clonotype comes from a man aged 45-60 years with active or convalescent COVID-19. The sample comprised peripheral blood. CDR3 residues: CATYRGQSGYTF. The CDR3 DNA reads TGTGCCACGTACAGGGGGCAAAGTGGCTACACCTTC.